This passage covers 27 T cell receptor beta chains from one sample sequenced in a study of blood T cell repertoires in COVID-19. Generated by immunoSEQ multiplex PCR, the TCRdb table keeps only in-frame clones and is missing some. The table shows about 200,000 clones, with about 76% occurring only once. Sequenced input: peripheral blood. Every receptor here comes from a woman in her thirties or forties with COVID-19, enrolled during active disease.

The CDR3 DNA sequence: TGTGCCAGCAGTGAACCCAGGGCCGGACCCATGAACACTGAAGCTTTCTTT. Protein sequence: CASSEPRAGPMNTEAFF. The V and J genes are TRBV2 and TRBJ1-1; possibly TRBD1 for D (5 bases). Trimming left V 2 bases short and J 0 bases short, with 16 bases between. CDR1 is SNHLY, CDR2 FYNNEI, per germline. CDR3 size: 17 residues.

CDR3 in amino acids: CASSPPGAEAFF. Here the CDR3 DNA reads TGTGCCAGCAGCCCCCCAGGTGCTGAAGCTTTCTTT. This chain links TRBV21-1 with TRBJ1-1; TRBD1, the table's D call, was not compared with the DNA. TRBV21-1 constitutes a pseudogene. The CDR3 has 12 amino acids.

The V gene is TRBV7-2, the J gene TRBJ2-5; tentatively, D is TRBD1 (6 bases). CDR1 and CDR2 from the germline V gene are SGHTA and FQGNSA. The CDR3 consists of 16 residues. V lost 7 bases and J lost 1, with 19 bases in between. The CDR3 region is CASTPGAVGFQETQYF. In DNA form, the CDR3 reads TGTGCCAGCACCCCAGGGGCGGTGGGGTTCCAAGAGACCCAGTACTTC.

This clone was counted between two and nine times. Compared with germline, one end of the junction differs, possibly owing to a read error. The chain employs TRBV7-6 and TRBJ1-3, with D maybe TRBD1 (5 bases). From germline, CDR1 is SGHVS and CDR2 FNYEAQ. This CDR3 contains 15 residues. The CDR3 DNA reads as TGTGCCAGCAGCGACAGACAGTTACCCCTAAACGCCATATATTTT. Translation gives CASSDRQLPLNAIYF.

This clone has just one count. The chain couples TRBV29-1 to TRBJ2-3; TRBD2 matches at 13 bases. Germline V gives CDR1 SQVTM, CDR2 ANQGSEA. V lost 6 bases and J lost 0; bases outside the gene matches: 9. CDR3 length: 17 amino acids. The CDR3 loop reads CSVFTSGRAPSTDTQYF. CDR3 bases: TGCAGCGTGTTTACTAGCGGGAGGGCCCCTAGCACAGATACGCAGTATTTT.

CDR3 protein: CASSLGTSGYTDTQYF. CDR3 coding DNA: TGTGCCAGCAGCTTAGGAACTAGCGGATACACAGATACGCAGTATTTT. The chain couples TRBV7-9 to TRBJ2-3; 8 bases agree with TRBD2. Germline CDR1 SEHNR, CDR2 FQNEAQ (reference sequence). The CDR3 covers 16 residues. V lost 1 base, J lost 2 bases, and 5 bases stayed unmatched.

V is TRBV27 and J is TRBJ1-2, with a tentative D call TRBD1 (5 bases). The germline V gene encodes CDR1 MNHEY and CDR2 SMNVEV (reference sequence). V shed 6 bases and J shed 2 bases, with 13 bases lying between them. This CDR3 region has 14 residues. CDR3 DNA sequence: TGTGCCAGCAGCCGGGGGAGTAGGAACTATGGCTACACCTTC. Protein sequence: CASSRGSRNYGYTF.

The J gene is TRBJ2-1, the V gene TRBV4-2; TRBD2 agrees at 8 bases. Germline V gene data show CDR1 as LGHNA and CDR2 as YNFKEQ. This CDR3 has 17 amino acids. With 1 base clipped from V and 3 bases from J, the junction kept 8 bases outside the gene matches. The CDR3: CASSQVIGRADYNEQFF. The CDR3 DNA reads TGTGCCAGCAGCCAAGTTATCGGGAGGGCCGACTACAATGAGCAGTTCTTC.

V is TRBV5-1 and J is TRBJ2-2; D gene unclear. The CDR3 length is 13 residues. Germline V gives CDR1 SGHRS, CDR2 YFSETQ. V was shortened by 4 bases and J by 5 bases, with 9 bases between the two germline ends. The CDR3 reads CASSARSTGELFF. In DNA, the CDR3 is TGCGCCAGCAGCGCGCGAAGTACCGGGGAGCTGTTTTTT.

V is TRBV5-1 and J is TRBJ2-2; D is unresolved. CDR1 is SGHRS, CDR2 YFSETQ, per germline. The ends were cut back, 0 bases at V and 1 base at J, with 7 bases in the middle. The CDR3 sequence is 15 residues long. The CDR3 DNA reads as TGCGCCAGCAGCTTGGAGCCTAGGAACACCGGGGAGCTGTTTTTT. Its translation: CASSLEPRNTGELFF.

The CDR3, as DNA: TGTGCCAGCAGTACCGGGATGGCGAGCTCCTACAATGAGCAGTTCTTC. Translating gives CASSTGMASSYNEQFF. The rearrangement links TRBV2 to TRBJ2-1; weak D call: TRBD2 (5 bases). From germline, CDR1 is SNHLY and CDR2 FYNNEI. The germline V and J ends were trimmed by 5 bases and 0 bases, with 14 bases remaining between them. CDR3 length equals 16 residues. Full variable domain (outside the CDR3, taken from reference TRBV2 and TRBJ2-1): EPEVTQTPSHQVTQMGQEVILRCVPISNHLYFYWYRQILGQKVEFLVSFYNNEISEKSEIFDDQFSVERPDGSNFTLKIRSTKLEDSAMYFCASSTGMASSYNEQFFGPGTRLTVL.

The V and J genes are TRBV6-6 and TRBJ2-1, with 9 positions matching TRBD1. From germline, CDR1 is MNHNY and CDR2 SVGAGI (reference sequence). V was pared by 2 bases and J by 7 bases, with 3 bases of the junction left unmatched. The CDR3 is 14 residues long. This CDR3 reads CASSYGQGTNEQFF. Written as DNA, the CDR3 is TGTGCCAGCAGTTACGGACAGGGGACGAATGAGCAGTTCTTC.

The chain is built from TRBV12-3 or TRBV12-4 and TRBJ1-5; D is ambiguous. The ends were cut back, 4 bases at V and 4 bases at J, with 5 bases in the middle. This CDR3 has 12 amino acids. The CDR3 DNA sequence: TGTGCCAGCAGTTGGGCGAATCAGCCCCAGCATTTT. This encodes CASSWANQPQHF.

The genes are TRBV7-9 and TRBJ2-2; TRBD2 matches 7 bases. V lost 8 bases and J lost 2; bases outside the gene matches: 2. The CDR3 contains 13 residues. Germline-derived CDR1 and CDR2 are SEHNR and FQNEAQ (reference sequence). DNA for the CDR3: TGTGCCAGCCGGGGGGTTAACACCGGGGAGCTGTTTTTT. This gives the protein CASRGVNTGELFF.

The chain links TRBV11-2 to TRBJ1-1, with D possibly TRBD1 on 5 matching bases. Germline-derived CDR1 and CDR2 are SGHAT and FQNNGV. The CDR3 totals 14 residues. V dropped 3 bases and J dropped 5 bases, with 13 bases sitting between them. Written as DNA, the CDR3 is TGTGCCAGCAGCTTCGGGGGGGGGAGTACTGAAGCTTTCTTT. As protein: CASSFGGGSTEAFF.

The CDR3 spells CAPPVGLGQHYQPQHF. CDR3 bases: TGTGCCCCCCCCGTCGGGTTGGGACAGCATTATCAGCCCCAGCATTTT. The chain is built from TRBV30 and TRBJ1-5; TRBD1 matches 7 bases. CDR3 size: 16 residues. Germline CDR1 GTSNPN, CDR2 SVGIG (reference sequence). V was clipped by 8 bases and J by 5 bases; unmatched bases: 18.

The chain couples TRBV7-2 to TRBJ2-1, with D unclear. Trimming took 5 bases from V and 2 from J, leaving 13 bases between them. Germline V gives CDR1 SGHTA, CDR2 FQGNSA. There are 15 residues in the CDR3. CDR3 nucleotide sequence: TGTGCCAGCAGCGCAGACATCCAGACCTACAATGAGCAGTTCTTC. The encoded protein is CASSADIQTYNEQFF.

The chain links TRBV5-8 to TRBJ1-2, with D unresolved. CDR1 and CDR2 from the germline V gene are SGHTS and YDEGEE. V lost 4 bases to trimming and J lost 3 bases, with 13 bases between them. The CDR3 is 14 residues long. The CDR3 sequence is CASSPPGLYYGYTF. CDR3 nucleotide sequence: TGTGCCAGCAGCCCCCCGGGGTTGTACTATGGCTACACCTTC.

The rearrangement links TRBV11-3 to TRBJ2-2, with 7 nucleotides matching TRBD2. Germline CDR1 and CDR2: SGHNT and YENEEA. CDR3 length equals 15 residues. V was clipped by 3 bases and J by 2 bases; unmatched bases: 3. In DNA, the CDR3 is TGTGCCAGCAGCTTTGGGACTATCAACACCGGGGAGCTGTTTTTT. Protein sequence: CASSFGTINTGELFF.

The V gene is TRBV29-1, the J gene TRBJ2-7, with a tentative D call TRBD2 (5 bases). V gave up 3 bases and J gave up 6 bases, with 6 bases separating them. Germline V gives CDR1 SQVTM, CDR2 ANQGSEA. CDR3 length equals 10 residues. CDR3 sequence: CSVDEGEQYF. As DNA, the CDR3 is TGCAGCGTTGATGAGGGCGAGCAGTACTTC.

The chain recombines TRBV2 with TRBJ2-3, with 10 bases identical to TRBD2. Germline trimming cut 4 bases from V and 1 base from J; bases unmatched to any gene: 2. Germline V gene sequence: CDR1 SNHLY, CDR2 FYNNEI. The CDR3 is 15 residues long. This chain's CDR3 is CASSVGLAGTDTQYF. CDR3 sequence (DNA): TGTGCCAGCAGTGTTGGACTAGCGGGCACAGATACGCAGTATTTT.

The CDR3 coding sequence is TGCACCAGCAGCCACGACAGGGGGAACAATCAGCCCCAGCATTTT. It encodes CTSSHDRGNNQPQHF. The chain employs TRBV1 and TRBJ1-5; TRBD1 was called by the table and not checked on the DNA. TRBV1 has pseudogene status. This CDR3 is built from 15 residues.

The chain combines TRBV27 with TRBJ2-7; the D gene is possibly TRBD2 (6 bases). In germline, CDR1 is MNHEY, CDR2 SMNVEV (reference sequence). The CDR3 length is 14 residues. The V and J ends lost 2 bases and 5 bases respectively, with 13 bases between them. DNA for the CDR3: TGTGCCAGCAGTTTAGGGGGGAGGATCAACGAGCAGTACTTC. Translating it yields CASSLGGRINEQYF.

The chain links TRBV7-2 to TRBJ1-2, with D hard to call. The CDR3 is 13 amino acids. Trimming left V 8 bases short and J 6 bases short, with 16 bases between. Germline V gene data show CDR1 as SGHTA and CDR2 as FQGNSA. CDR3 coding DNA: TGTGCCAGCGAAAGCGCTTGGATGAATGGCTACACCTTC. Its protein is CASESAWMNGYTF.

V gene TRBV18 combines with J gene TRBJ2-7, with D perhaps matching TRBD1 (5 bases). The CDR3 has 15 residues. Germline CDR1 and CDR2: KGHSH and LQKENI. The V and J ends lost 1 base and 6 bases respectively, with 16 bases between them. CDR3 sequence: CASSPRAIGAGEQYF. The CDR3 DNA follows: TGTGCCAGCTCACCACGGGCTATAGGGGCTGGCGAGCAGTACTTC.

This chain connects TRBV6-4 to TRBJ1-1; D call uncertain. V was shortened by 3 bases and J by 4 bases, with 15 bases between the two germline ends. The CDR3 is made up of 15 amino acids. Germline CDR1 MRHNA, CDR2 SNTAGT. In nucleotides, the CDR3 is TGTGCCAGCAGTGAGCGATACGGGGAAGGCACTGAAGCTTTCTTT. Translating it yields CASSERYGEGTEAFF.

The gene calls are TRBV20-1 and TRBJ2-7, with D perhaps matching TRBD2 (6 bases). CDR3 length: 13 residues. Germline V lookup: CDR1 DFQATT, CDR2 SNEGSKA (reference sequence). Trimming took off 3 bases at V and 3 bases at J, with 12 bases between the two ends. This CDR3 is CSASQGGRYEQYF. CDR3 sequence (DNA): TGCAGTGCTAGTCAGGGAGGTCGCTACGAGCAGTACTTC.